This T cell receptor (beta chain) was profiled in a study of OX40 agonist ivuxolimab in advanced cancers. Whole-study context: Two patients with cutaneous melanoma and one with hepatocellular carcinoma, three in total, showed partial responses.

V was pared by 3 bases and J by 1 base, with 5 bases of the junction left unmatched. From germline, CDR1 is SGHAT and CDR2 FQNNGV. This CDR3 comprises 15 residues. Sampling of blood occurred at baseline, cycle 4 day 1, and cycle 7 day 1. The table came from immunoSEQ multiplex PCR; TCRdb's copy has only in-frame clones and leaves some out. The sample lists 65,000 to 70,000 clones, approximately 90% seen once, with approximately 2.6% in the top ten. V is TRBV11-2 and J is TRBJ1-1; 7 nucleotides line up with TRBD1. This receptor was obtained from an adult with an advanced solid tumor such as melanoma, head and neck, liver or kidney cancer. The source was CD4+ or CD8+ T cells sorted from blood, collected in a trial of the OX40 agonist ivuxolimab. In nucleotides, the CDR3 is TGTGCCAGCAGCTTCCCGGGACAGAGGAACACTGAAGCTTTCTTT. Translated, it gives CASSFPGQRNTEAFF.